This T cell receptor beta chain was identified in a study of blood T cell repertoires in COVID-19. This clone is a singleton in its sample. This table comes from immunoSEQ multiplex PCR, and its TCRdb copy is limited to in-frame clones, with some not included. This table has about 150,000 clones, about 76% appearing once. Germline loops: CDR1 SGHRS, CDR2 YFSETQ. The ends lost 3 bases at V and 10 bases at J; junction bases unmatched: 13. This CDR3 is 16 amino acids long. The clonotype originates from a woman aged 60-75 years with active or convalescent COVID-19. V and J are TRBV5-1 and TRBJ1-6; 7 positions agree with TRBD1. Sample: peripheral blood. CDR3 DNA sequence: TGCGCCAGCAGCTCAATGACAGGGAGAGGGGAATCACCCCTCCACTTT. It translates to CASSSMTGRGESPLHF.